Listed below are T cell receptor beta chains from one sample, sequenced in a study of OX40 agonist ivuxolimab in advanced cancers. Method: immunoSEQ multiplex PCR; TCRdb's copy keeps in-frame clones and lacks some. This table has more than 45,000 clones, 65% to 85% appearing once. Sequences were derived from CD4+ or CD8+ T cells sorted from blood, sampled in a trial of the OX40 agonist ivuxolimab. All receptors derive from an adult with an advanced solid tumor such as melanoma, head and neck, liver or kidney cancer. CDR3s include the opening cysteine and the closing phenylalanine or tryptophan. The D gene is left open where the match is weak. Clone size appears in some rows only: once, few, many, or a class for an expanded clone.

CDR3nt | CDR3aa | d_gene | v_gene | abundance | j_gene
TGTGCCAGCAGCACAGCCGGGACAGGTAACACTGAAGCTTTCTTT | CASSTAGTGNTEAFF | TRBD1 | TRBV9 | medium-sized | TRBJ1-1
TGTGCCAGCTCAGCGAACACCCAGGGCACTGAAGCTTTCTTT | CASSANTQGTEAFF | - | TRBV18 | - | TRBJ1-1
TGTGCCAGCAGTGAAGTTGAGCTGGTTACGCAGTATTTT | CASSEVELVTQYF | - | TRBV6-1 | - | TRBJ2-3
TGTGCCAGCAGCACCGGGACAGGGGTTTTGGGCTACACCTTC | CASSTGTGVLGYTF | TRBD1 | TRBV5-8 | - | TRBJ1-2
TGTGCCAGCAGTAACACAGATACGCAGTATTTT | CASSNTDTQYF | - | TRBV6-1 | - | TRBJ2-3
TGTGCCAGCAACAGGGGACGGGATGCTGGCTACACCTTC | CASNRGRDAGYTF | TRBD1 | TRBV28 | - | TRBJ1-2
TGTGCCAGCAGTGAAAGGACTAGCGGGAACACCGGGGAGCTGTTTTTT | CASSERTSGNTGELFF | TRBD2 | TRBV6-1 | - | TRBJ2-2
TGCAGCGTTGAAGATCGACGACAGGGGTTGGGGACCCAGTACTTC | CSVEDRRQGLGTQYF | TRBD1 | TRBV29-1 | - | TRBJ2-5
TGTGCCAGCAGCTTAGATGGACCCTATAGCAATCAGCCCCAGCATTTT | CASSLDGPYSNQPQHF | - | TRBV7-2 | - | TRBJ1-5
TGTGCCAGCAGCCTTACAGGGATCACTGAAGCTTTCTTT | CASSLTGITEAFF | - | TRBV7-6 | - | TRBJ1-1
TGTGCCAGCAGCTTAGGTCACAGGGGGTCCTACAATGAGCAGTTCTTC | CASSLGHRGSYNEQFF | TRBD1 | TRBV11-2 | - | TRBJ2-1
TGTGCCAGCAGCGTTACGGACAGGGACAGGGTTGGCTACACCTTC | CASSVTDRDRVGYTF | TRBD1 | TRBV9 | - | TRBJ1-2
TGTGCCAGCAGCTTGCTTACAGGAGAGACCCAGTACTTC | CASSLLTGETQYF | - | TRBV7-2 | few | TRBJ2-5
TGTGCCAGCTCACCAGAGGGCTACGAGCAGTACTTC | CASSPEGYEQYF | - | TRBV18 | few | TRBJ2-7
TGTGCCAGTAGTCCCGGGGCTAACACCGGGGAGCTGTTTTTT | CASSPGANTGELFF | - | TRBV19 | - | TRBJ2-2
TGTGCCAGCAGCTTAGATAGGACTAGCGAGGGGTACGAGCAGTACTTC | CASSLDRTSEGYEQYF | TRBD2 | TRBV11-2 | - | TRBJ2-7
TGTGCCAGCAGCCCTAAAGCGGGACTGGTGAATGAGCAGTTCTTC | CASSPKAGLVNEQFF | TRBD2 | TRBV5-4 | - | TRBJ2-1
TGTGCCAGCAGCACAGGGGGTGGAAACACCATATATTTT | CASSTGGGNTIYF | TRBD1 | TRBV7-3 | - | TRBJ1-3
TGCAGCGTTGGGTTTTCGGGTGAGCAGTACTTC | CSVGFSGEQYF | - | TRBV29-1 | - | TRBJ2-7
TGTGCCAGTAAGCATGTAGCGGGAATCTCTGGGGCCAACGTCCTGACTTTC | CASKHVAGISGANVLTF | TRBD2 | TRBV19 | - | TRBJ2-6
TGCGCCAGCAGCCAAGTAGCCCTGGGATTCTCTGGGTCTGAAGCTTTTTTT | CASSQVALGFSGSEAFF | - | TRBV4-1 | - | TRBJ1-1
TGTGCCACCAGCAGAGAGGTACAGGGTAGCACCATATATTTT | CATSREVQGSTIYF | - | TRBV15 | - | TRBJ1-3
TGTGCCAGCAGCCCCGGCCTGCGGGGCGGGGGGGCAGATACGCAGTATTTT | CASSPGLRGGGADTQYF | TRBD2 | TRBV7-2 | - | TRBJ2-3
TGTGCCAGCAGTTTGGTGGGGGACAGATCTTACAATGAGCAGTTCTTC | CASSLVGDRSYNEQFF | TRBD1 | TRBV27 | - | TRBJ2-1
TGTGCCAGCAGCGCGGATTTGGGAGAGACCCAGTACTTC | CASSADLGETQYF | - | TRBV6-4 | - | TRBJ2-5
TGTGCCAGCAGTCCGTTCAGGTCCAATGAGCAGTTCTTC | CASSPFRSNEQFF | - | TRBV27 | - | TRBJ2-1
TGCGCCAGCAGCCAAGAGTCCCTGACAGGGCGTAATGAAAAACTGTTTTTT | CASSQESLTGRNEKLFF | TRBD1 | TRBV4-1 | - | TRBJ1-4
TGTGCCAGTAGTTGGCGGGAGAGGTCCCACGAGCAGTACTTC | CASSWRERSHEQYF | TRBD2 | TRBV19 | once | TRBJ2-7
TGTGCCAGCCGGAACCGGGGGGCGGTAGATACGCAGTATTTT | CASRNRGAVDTQYF | - | TRBV28 | - | TRBJ2-3
TGTGCCAGCAGTTGGGGGGGACCTAATGAAAAACTGTTTTTT | CASSWGGPNEKLFF | - | TRBV28 | few | TRBJ1-4
TGCGCCAGCAGCGTACGGGAGAGCCACAATGAGCAGTTCTTC | CASSVRESHNEQFF | - | TRBV5-1 | once | TRBJ2-1
TGTGCCAGCAGCTCCGGGCCGACAGATACGCAGTATTTT | CASSSGPTDTQYF | - | TRBV7-2 | - | TRBJ2-3
TGCAGCGCGGAACAGGAAGACTATGGCTACACCTTC | CSAEQEDYGYTF | - | TRBV29-1 | - | TRBJ1-2
TGTGCCAGCGCCCGCGAGCGGGAGAATGAGCAGTTCTTC | CASARERENEQFF | TRBD2 | TRBV2 | - | TRBJ2-1
TGTGCCAGTATACCTGGACGGCGGTATAGCAATCAGCCCCAGCATTTT | CASIPGRRYSNQPQHF | - | TRBV28 | - | TRBJ1-5
TGTGCCAGCAGTTTCCAGGCTAGCTCCTACGAGCAGTACTTC | CASSFQASSYEQYF | - | TRBV27 | once | TRBJ2-7
TGCAGCGTACGACAGGGGGGGGAAAAACTGTTTTTT | CSVRQGGEKLFF | TRBD1 | TRBV29-1 | once | TRBJ1-4
TGTGCCATCAGTGAGTCCGCAGGACGGACCATTCAACAGCCCCAGCATTTT | CAISESAGRTIQQPQHF | - | TRBV10-3 | - | TRBJ1-5
TGTGCCAGTAGTATCCTGTACAGCAACCCCTCCTACAATGAGCAGTTCTTC | CASSILYSNPSYNEQFF | - | TRBV19 | - | TRBJ2-1
TGTGCCAGCAACCACGGTTGGGGGACCGGGCATCGGCCCCAGCATTTT | CASNHGWGTGHRPQHF | - | TRBV6-6 | - | TRBJ1-5
TGTGCCAGCGGCAGGGGCAACGAGCAGTACTTC | CASGRGNEQYF | - | TRBV11-1 | - | TRBJ2-7
TGCGCCAGCAGCCAATGGCTAGCGGGAGACAATGAGCAGTTCTTC | CASSQWLAGDNEQFF | TRBD2 | TRBV4-1 | - | TRBJ2-1
TGTGCCAGCAGCGTCACGACTAGTACAGATACGCAGTATTTT | CASSVTTSTDTQYF | - | TRBV6-1 | - | TRBJ2-3
TGTGCCATCAGTGCGGGACAGATGAACACTGAAGCTTTCTTT | CAISAGQMNTEAFF | TRBD1 | TRBV10-3 | - | TRBJ1-1
TGTGCCAGCAGTGAACAACAACTCTATGGCTACACCTTC | CASSEQQLYGYTF | - | TRBV2 | large | TRBJ1-2